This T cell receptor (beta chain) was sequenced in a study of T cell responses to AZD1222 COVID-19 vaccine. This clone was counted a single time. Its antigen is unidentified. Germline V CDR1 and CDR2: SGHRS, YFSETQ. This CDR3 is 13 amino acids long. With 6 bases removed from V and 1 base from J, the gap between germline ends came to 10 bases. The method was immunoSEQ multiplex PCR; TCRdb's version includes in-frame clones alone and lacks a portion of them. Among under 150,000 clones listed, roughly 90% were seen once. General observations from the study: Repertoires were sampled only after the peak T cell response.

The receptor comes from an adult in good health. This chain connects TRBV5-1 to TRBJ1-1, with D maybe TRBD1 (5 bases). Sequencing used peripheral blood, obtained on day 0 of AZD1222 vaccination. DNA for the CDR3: TGCGCCAGCACGGGGCAGGGGAACACTGAAGCTTTCTTT. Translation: CASTGQGNTEAFF. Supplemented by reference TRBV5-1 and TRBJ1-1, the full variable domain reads KAGVTQTPRYLIKTRGQQVTLSCSPISGHRSVSWYQQTPGQGLQFLFEYFSETQRNKGNFPGRFSGRQFSNSRSEMNVSTLELGDSALYLCASTGQGNTEAFFGQGTRLTVV.